Below are 26 T cell receptor beta chains sequenced from a single sample in a study of spatial heterogeneity in lung cancer (dated 2019 in TCRdb). The library was generated by 5' RACE. The instrument was a NextSeq 500. TCRdb passed the public sequencing reads through fastp at Q25 and MiXCR, retaining productive beta sequences. Each CDR3 protein appears once, grouped with its most common genes and DNA. The sample table contains roughly 3,700 distinct CDR3 sequences; only one count was recorded for roughly 5.7% of them. 19% of the sample lies in the top ten. For these receptors, no antigen is known. What this sample's time point label stands for: sample taken at primary tumor resection. General study outcomes and caveats: The tumor nonsynonymous mutation count correlated with the number of expanded alpha and beta TCRs within the tumor.

The material was lung tumor tissue, obtained at surgery. The receptors were gathered from a male donor with early-stage non-small cell lung cancer.

This clonotype was seen a few times. The J gene is TRBJ1-5, the V gene TRBV21-1. TRBV21-1 is designated a pseudogene. This CDR3 spans 16 amino acids. The DNA of the CDR3 is TGTGCCAGCAGCCAAAACCGGGACTCCCTGTCGCAGCCCCAGCATTTT. The encoded protein is CASSQNRDSLSQPQHF.

This clonotype is classed as medium-sized. The CDR3 reads CASTNHGTGGFYGYTF. The CDR3 DNA reads as TGTGCCAGTACCAACCATGGGACAGGGGGCTTCTATGGCTACACCTTC. The chain uses TRBV19 and TRBJ1-2, with 12 bases fitting TRBD1. The CDR3 covers 16 residues. V shed 7 bases and J 4 bases; nucleotides not matched to a gene: 10. The germline CDR1 and CDR2 sequences are LNHDA and SQIVND (reference sequence).

By its share, this clonotype is medium-sized (0.01 to 0.1%). The chain combines TRBV5-1 with TRBJ1-1; no definite D call. The V gene's germline CDR1 is SGHRS and CDR2 YFSETQ. The CDR3 covers 15 residues. Trimming took 3 bases from V and 0 from J, leaving 12 bases between them. The CDR3: CASSSQATMNTEAFF. The DNA of the CDR3 is TGCGCCAGCAGCTCCCAGGCGACCATGAACACTGAAGCTTTCTTT.

This clonotype is termed medium-sized. The chain is built from TRBV5-1 and TRBJ1-6, with TRBD1 as a possible D gene (6 bases). The germline gives CDR1 SGHRS, CDR2 YFSETQ. CDR3 length: 15 amino acids. V was pared by 3 bases and J by 6 bases, with 13 bases between. CDR3 bases: TGCGCCAGCAGCTCCGGACAGACCTTTAATTCACCCCTCCACTTT. It is translated as CASSSGQTFNSPLHF.

The chain has TRBV19 and TRBJ1-5; perhaps TRBD1 as D (5 bases). CDR1 is LNHDA and CDR2 is SQIVND in the germline V gene (reference sequence). V lost 4 bases to trimming and J lost 2 bases, with 12 bases between them. The CDR3 sequence is 15 residues long. The CDR3 DNA follows: TGTGCCAGTAGTACAGGGAAGAGAGGCAATCAGCCCCAGCATTTT. Its translation: CASSTGKRGNQPQHF.

This clonotype is termed medium-sized. The CDR3 protein is CASSDGDTGELFF. Written as DNA, the CDR3 is TGTGCCAGCAGTGACGGGGACACCGGGGAGCTGTTTTTT. The V call is TRBV6-4, the J call TRBJ2-2; D remains ambiguous. Germline CDR1 reads MRHNA; CDR2 reads SNTAGT. The CDR3 runs to 13 residues. V was trimmed by 2 bases and J by 3 bases, leaving 4 bases between them.

J is TRBJ2-1 and V is TRBV18; a weak D match, TRBD2 (7 bases). The germline V and J ends were trimmed by 5 bases and 10 bases, with 18 bases remaining between them. This CDR3 comprises 14 residues. CDR1 and CDR2 from the germline V gene are KGHSH and LQKENI. DNA for the CDR3: TGTGCCAGCTCAATCCAAGAGGGGAGGGGGGAGCAGTTCTTC. Protein: CASSIQEGRGEQFF.

There are many counts of this clonotype. The chain joins TRBV12-3 or TRBV12-4 to TRBJ1-3, with D hard to call. CDR3 length: 14 residues. V was cut by 2 bases and J by 1 base, with 6 bases left in between. CDR3 nucleotides: TGTGCCAGCAGTTTACATGGGTCTGGAAACACCATATATTTT. Encoded protein: CASSLHGSGNTIYF.

This clonotype is medium-sized by share. The gene calls are TRBV7-9 and TRBJ2-7; D call uncertain. The CDR3 runs 14 residues. V lost 2 bases and J 3 bases, leaving 11 bases between the germline ends. Germline lookup yields CDR1 SEHNR and CDR2 FQNEAQ (reference sequence). For the CDR3, the DNA is TGTGCCAGCAGCTTAACGGCCAGGAGCTACGAGCAGTACTTC. The encoded protein is CASSLTARSYEQYF.

V usage is TRBV10-3 and J usage is TRBJ2-1; possible D gene TRBD2, 5 bases. Per the germline V gene, CDR1 is ENHRY and CDR2 is SYGVKD. The CDR3 sequence is 15 residues long. The V end was cut by 7 bases, the J end by 0 bases, with 13 bases between. CDR3 nucleotides: TGTGCCATCACCGAGCGGAGTTACTCCTACAATGAGCAGTTCTTC. Amino acids: CAITERSYSYNEQFF.

By its share, this clonotype is medium-sized. V and J are TRBV5-6 and TRBJ1-4; possible D gene TRBD1, 5 bases. Germline loops: CDR1 SGHDT, CDR2 YYEEEE. This CDR3 is built from 14 residues. The ends were cut back, 2 bases at V and 6 bases at J, with 11 bases in the middle. CDR3 in DNA: TGTGCCAGCAGCTTCATCTCGGGGGATGAAAAACTGTTTTTT. Translation: CASSFISGDEKLFF. Full variable domain (missing parts from reference TRBV5-6 and TRBJ1-4): DAGVTQSPTHLIKTRGQQVTLRCSPKSGHDTVSWYQQALGQGPQFIFQYYEEEERQRGNFPDRFSGHQFPNYSSELNVNALLLGDSALYLCASSFISGDEKLFFGSGTQLSVL.

In its sample, this clonotype was seen many times. The genes are TRBV18 and TRBJ2-7; D possibly corresponds to TRBD1 (6 bases). This CDR3 is 14 amino acids long. Germline CDR1 reads KGHSH; CDR2 reads LQKENI. V lost 4 bases, J lost 4 bases, and 14 bases lay in between. The CDR3, as DNA: TGTGCCAGCTCACTAGGGGGACGCGGGTACGAGCAGTACTTC. Its protein is CASSLGGRGYEQYF.

This chain uses TRBV20-1 with TRBJ1-1, with 7 bases identical to TRBD1. The CDR3 length is 15 residues. Germline CDR1 and CDR2: DFQATT and SNEGSKA (reference sequence). The CDR3 region has the DNA TGCAGCCCGTCAAGCTCCACAGGGGTGGGGGCTGAAGCTTTCTTT. Residues: CSPSSSTGVGAEAFF.

Only a few counts were recorded for this clonotype. The CDR3 loop reads CSVGMTRYEQYF. Here the CDR3 DNA reads TGCAGCGTCGGGATGACACGTTACGAGCAGTACTTC. The V and J genes are TRBV29-1 and TRBJ2-7, with D tentatively TRBD2 (5 bases). CDR1 and CDR2 from the germline V gene are SQVTM and ANQGSEA. The V and J ends lost 6 bases and 4 bases respectively, with 13 bases between them. This CDR3 spans 12 amino acids.

This clonotype has just a few counts. V usage is TRBV7-2 and J usage is TRBJ2-3, with D maybe TRBD2 (5 bases). Germline CDR1 reads SGHTA; CDR2 reads FQGNSA. V shed 2 bases and J shed 5 bases, with 20 bases lying between them. CDR3 length: 17 residues. The CDR3 loop reads CASSLRVEGRLGDTQYF. For the CDR3, the DNA is TGTGCCAGCAGCTTAAGGGTTGAGGGAAGGCTAGGAGATACGCAGTATTTT.

Sample share makes this clonotype medium-sized (0.01 to 0.1%). The chain uses TRBV5-1 and TRBJ1-6; 7 nucleotides match TRBD1. J lost 7 bases, V lost 4 bases, and 8 bases had no gene match. Germline CDR1 SGHRS, CDR2 YFSETQ. The CDR3 contains 15 residues. DNA for the CDR3: TGCGCCAGCAGCATTCGGACAGGAGGGAATTCACCCCTCCACTTT. It codes for CASSIRTGGNSPLHF.

By share, this clonotype counts as medium-sized (0.01 to 0.1%). The chain couples TRBV10-1 to TRBJ2-3; a weak D match, TRBD2 (5 bases). Germline CDR1 is WNHNN and CDR2 is SYGVQD (reference sequence). V lost 2 bases and J 5 bases, leaving 8 bases between the germline ends. The CDR3 loop spans 13 amino acids. The CDR3 bases are TGCGCCAGCAGTGAGAGAGGGAAAGATACGCAGTATTTT. It encodes CASSERGKDTQYF.

V is TRBV12-3 or TRBV12-4 and J is TRBJ2-1; D gene ambiguous. Trimming left V 3 bases short and J 2 bases short, with 17 bases between. The CDR3 is 17 amino acids. CDR3 bases: TGTGCCAGCAGTTTCTTGGTCCCCCAGGTCACCTACAATGAGCAGTTCTTC. As protein: CASSFLVPQVTYNEQFF.

This clonotype was seen a handful of times. The V and J genes are TRBV29-1 and TRBJ2-2, with 15 bases fitting TRBD2. CDR1 and CDR2 (germline): SQVTM, ANQGSEA. The CDR3 length is 17 residues. The V and J ends lost 7 bases and 3 bases, in that order; junction bases with no gene match: 9. Here the CDR3 reads CSAVGLAGGWDTGELFF. The DNA of the CDR3 is TGCAGCGCCGTGGGACTAGCGGGGGGTTGGGACACCGGGGAGCTGTTTTTT.

By share, this clonotype counts as medium-sized. For the CDR3, the DNA is TGTGCCAGCAGCCAAGAACCGGGGGAGTCCTACGAGCAGTACTTC. Protein sequence: CASSQEPGESYEQYF. The J gene is TRBJ2-7, the V gene TRBV4-2, with D possibly TRBD2 on 6 matching bases. This CDR3 is 15 amino acids long. Trimming removed 0 bases at V and 1 base at J, with 10 bases between. Germline V gene lookup returns CDR1 LGHNA and CDR2 YNFKEQ.

By share, this clonotype ranks as medium-sized (0.01 to 0.1%). This chain uses TRBV29-1 with TRBJ2-5; 8 nucleotides match TRBD1. Germline loops: CDR1 SQVTM, CDR2 ANQGSEA. Unmatched junction bases numbered 14, after V lost 4 bases and J lost 7 bases. The CDR3 has 15 amino acids. CDR3 loop: CSVVSPDRGPSTQYF. The CDR3 bases are TGCAGCGTTGTAAGTCCCGACAGGGGCCCCTCGACCCAGTACTTC.

The table lists this clonotype with a few counts. J is TRBJ2-1 and V is TRBV20-1; weak D call: TRBD2 (5 bases). The germline V and J ends were trimmed by 2 bases and 6 bases, with 8 bases remaining between them. The CDR3 loop spans 12 amino acids. The germline gives CDR1 DFQATT, CDR2 SNEGSKA (reference sequence). The CDR3 loop is CSARLTSNEQFF. For the CDR3, the DNA is TGCAGTGCTAGACTTACTAGCAATGAGCAGTTCTTC.

By share of the sample, this clonotype is medium-sized (0.01 to 0.1%). V usage is TRBV7-3 and J usage is TRBJ2-3; D possibly matches TRBD1 or TRBD2 (5 bases each). CDR1 and CDR2 (germline): SGHTA, FQGTGA. The CDR3 is 14 amino acids. V lost 1 base to trimming and J lost 0 bases, with 5 bases between them. CDR3 sequence (DNA): TGTGCCAGCAGCTTAAGGGACAGCACAGATACGCAGTATTTT. Its protein is CASSLRDSTDTQYF.

The CDR3 region has the DNA TGTGCCAGTAGTATAGGCGGACAGGGGAGTCAGCCCCAGCATTTT. Encoded protein: CASSIGGQGSQPQHF. The genes are TRBV19 and TRBJ1-5, with 9 positions matching TRBD1. The CDR3 runs 15 residues. The V segment lost 1 base and the J segment 6 bases; nucleotides outside the gene matches: 4. Germline V gene data show CDR1 as LNHDA and CDR2 as SQIVND (reference sequence).

In its sample, this clonotype is medium-sized. J is TRBJ1-1 and V is TRBV6-2 or TRBV6-3, with D perhaps TRBD1 (5 bases). Trimming took 5 bases from V and 4 from J, leaving 11 bases between them. The CDR3 totals 13 residues. Germline-derived CDR1 and CDR2 are MNHEY and SVGEGT. The CDR3 DNA sequence: TGTGCCAGCAGTAACAGGATACTCACTGAAGCTTTCTTT. Protein product: CASSNRILTEAFF.

This clonotype is classed as medium-sized (0.01 to 0.1%). V usage is TRBV7-6 and J usage is TRBJ2-1; 10 nucleotides align to TRBD1. Germline loops: CDR1 SGHVS, CDR2 FNYEAQ. V dropped 6 bases and J dropped 12; count of bases not matched to a gene: 8. The CDR3 contains 13 residues. This chain's CDR3 is CASRGTGEFGQFF. Written as DNA, the CDR3 is TGTGCCAGCAGAGGGACAGGGGAGTTCGGGCAGTTCTTC.